This T cell receptor (beta chain) is drawn from a study of read filtering for tumor transcriptome and immune sequencing. Study background: Patients were 16 to 20 male and some 13 female, mean age 65.9 years, range roughly 45 to 85. 8 or 9 patients were R-ISS I, some 15 were R-ISS II, more than five were R-ISS III. Whole-transcriptome libraries were prepared after DNase treatment.

Notes on the study in general: This fraction held mixed bone marrow immune cells after CD138-negative sorting.

This library used approximately 370 ng RNA and molecular barcoded adaptors spanning alpha/delta and beta/gamma chains. TCRdb reanalysed the reads using MiXCR and keeps one entry per CDR3 protein. The table lists roughly 130,000 distinct CDR3 sequences, about an eighth of them singletons. The junction had 7 bases not matched to a gene; V was cut back by 11 bases and J by 3 bases. Germline V lookup: CDR1 SGHTA, CDR2 FQGNSA. The length of the CDR3 is 13 residues. This clonotype was counted only a few times. The target antigen is unknown. The chain is built from TRBV7-2 and TRBJ2-5; 9 positions match TRBD1. Material for sequencing was a population of CD138-negative cells sorted from bone marrow. The sequence derives from a donor at least 40 years old with multiple myeloma. This CDR3 is CAGRQGGEETQYF. CDR3 coding DNA: TGTGCCGGAAGACAGGGGGGTGAAGAGACCCAGTACTTC.